These 20 T cell receptor beta chains came from one sample sequenced in a study of blood T cell repertoires in COVID-19. The data were produced by immunoSEQ multiplex PCR, yet TCRdb's version contains in-frame clones alone and is incomplete. The data show roughly 90,000 clones, roughly 78% seen once. Sequencing was performed on peripheral blood. The receptors were sampled from a woman in her seventies with acute or convalescent COVID-19.

The V call is TRBV6-6, the J call TRBJ1-1; D may be TRBD1 (6 bases). This CDR3 comprises 15 residues. V lost 0 bases, J lost 1 base, and 9 bases lay in between. Per germline, CDR1 MNHNY and CDR2 SVGAGI (reference sequence). CDR3 coding DNA: TGTGCCAGCAGTTACTCTGACAGGAGGAACACTGAAGCTTTCTTT. Amino acid sequence: CASSYSDRRNTEAFF.

J is TRBJ2-7 and V is TRBV7-9, with D possibly being TRBD1 (6 bases). The germline V gene encodes CDR1 SEHNR and CDR2 FQNEAQ (reference sequence). The ends were cut back, 6 bases at V and 4 bases at J, with 16 bases in the middle. This CDR3 has 14 residues. The CDR3 loop is CASRHRRQVYEQYF. The CDR3 bases are TGTGCCAGCAGACATCGACGACAGGTTTACGAGCAGTACTTC.

The chain is built from TRBV9 and TRBJ2-7; TRBD1 agrees at 11 bases. Germline CDR1 and CDR2: SGDLS and YYNGEE. The CDR3 totals 15 residues. With 4 bases clipped from V and 0 bases from J, the junction kept 3 bases outside the gene matches. CDR3 sequence reads: CASSIGTGGSYEQYF. The CDR3, as DNA: TGTGCCAGCAGCATCGGGACAGGGGGCTCCTACGAGCAGTACTTC.

This clone was seen more than once but under ten times. The rearrangement uses TRBV6-5 and TRBJ2-1, with 10 nucleotides matching TRBD2. This CDR3 is built from 15 residues. Germline V gives CDR1 MNHEY, CDR2 SVGAGI. Trimming took 7 bases from V and 4 from J; bases not matched to a gene: 7. CDR3 coding DNA: TGTGCCAGCATAACGGGACTAGCGTTGTACAATGAGCAGTTCTTC. Translating it yields CASITGLALYNEQFF.

The chain has TRBV5-1 and TRBJ2-7; the match to TRBD2 covers 10 bases. The germline CDR1 and CDR2 sequences are SGHRS and YFSETQ. The V gene end was trimmed by 0 bases and the J gene end by 0 bases; junction bases not matched to a gene: 15. CDR3 length: 20 residues. As DNA, the CDR3 is TGCGCCAGCAGCTTGGGTCCCTCGGGAATTAGCGGGAGGTTCTCCTACGAGCAGTACTTC. Its protein product is CASSLGPSGISGRFSYEQYF.

The chain uses TRBV19 and TRBJ1-2; tentative D call: TRBD1 (6 bases). This CDR3 region has 14 residues. The V gene lost 7 bases and the J gene lost 7 bases, with 19 bases spanning the gap. CDR1 and CDR2 (germline): LNHDA, SQIVND (reference sequence). The CDR3 sequence: CASTMRQVVSGYTF. The CDR3 DNA follows: TGTGCCAGTACTATGCGACAGGTCGTCTCTGGCTACACCTTC.

The V gene is TRBV6-6, the J gene TRBJ2-2; TRBD1 agrees at 7 bases. V gave up 4 bases and J gave up 1 base; unmatched junction bases: 3. CDR1 is MNHNY and CDR2 is SVGAGI in the germline V gene (reference sequence). CDR3 length: 15 residues. Here the CDR3 reads CASSLGQLNTGELFF. The CDR3 region has the DNA TGTGCCAGCAGTTTGGGACAGCTGAACACCGGGGAGCTGTTTTTT.

V and J are TRBV6-5 and TRBJ1-6; tentative D call: TRBD1 (5 bases). The V end lost 5 bases, the J end lost 4 bases, and 9 bases lay between the germline ends. Germline V gene sequence: CDR1 MNHEY, CDR2 SVGAGI. The CDR3 has 14 amino acids. The CDR3: CASSRRGYNSPLHF. DNA for the CDR3: TGTGCCAGCAGTCGACGGGGGTATAATTCACCCCTCCACTTT.

This clone was found a few times. DNA for the CDR3: TGTGCCAGCAGCCCAGGTTCTGACAGGAGATATTCACCCCTCCACTTT. As protein: CASSPGSDRRYSPLHF. The chain has TRBV11-2 and TRBJ1-6; D possibly corresponds to TRBD1 (6 bases). Germline CDR1 is SGHAT and CDR2 is FQNNGV. This CDR3 is built from 16 residues. V was pared by 5 bases and J by 8 bases, with 19 bases between.

The chain combines TRBV6-5 with TRBJ2-1, with 7 positions matching TRBD2. CDR1 and CDR2 from the germline V gene are MNHEY and SVGAGI. CDR3 size: 15 residues. Trimming at V came to 2 bases and at J to 9 bases, leaving 10 bases not matched to a gene. The CDR3 region is CASSYHGGGPFEQFF. DNA of the CDR3: TGTGCCAGCAGTTACCACGGGGGAGGGCCTTTTGAGCAGTTCTTC.

The chain combines TRBV27 with TRBJ1-6; 7 nucleotides line up with TRBD1. The ends lost 3 bases at V and 3 bases at J; junction bases unmatched: 11. The length of the CDR3 is 18 residues. The germline gives CDR1 MNHEY, CDR2 SMNVEV (reference sequence). The CDR3 DNA sequence: TGTGCCAGCAGTTTCGAGGGGGCGAGCACAAACTATAATTCACCCCTCCACTTT. Amino acids: CASSFEGASTNYNSPLHF.

This clone was counted between two and nine times. The chain has TRBV19 and TRBJ1-1; a possible D gene is TRBD1 (5 bases). Germline values: CDR1 LNHDA, CDR2 SQIVND (reference sequence). The CDR3 runs 14 residues. V lost 3 bases and J 0 bases, leaving 8 bases between the germline ends. In nucleotides, the CDR3 is TGTGCCAGTAGTATCTGGGGCATGAACACTGAAGCTTTCTTT. It codes for CASSIWGMNTEAFF.

This chain connects TRBV7-2 to TRBJ1-5, with D unclear. V shed 5 bases and J shed 5 bases, with 10 bases lying between them. This CDR3 region has 13 residues. Germline CDR1 and CDR2: SGHTA and FQGNSA. The CDR3 sequence: CASSRWTDQPQHF. CDR3 sequence (DNA): TGTGCCAGCAGCCGATGGACTGATCAGCCCCAGCATTTT. Complete variable domain (other parts from reference TRBV7-2 and TRBJ1-5): GAGVSQSPSNKVTEKGKDVELRCDPISGHTALYWYRQSLGQGLEFLIYFQGNSAPDKSGLPSDRFSAERTGGSVSTLTIQRTQQEDSAVYLCASSRWTDQPQHFGDGTRLSIL.

This sequence joins TRBV19 and TRBJ2-1, with 10 bases that match TRBD2. The CDR3 extends over 15 amino acids. The V and J ends lost 3 bases and 7 bases, in that order; junction bases with no gene match: 6. Germline V gives CDR1 LNHDA, CDR2 SQIVND (reference sequence). The chain's CDR3 is CASSISGLASNEQFF. The CDR3 DNA follows: TGTGCCAGTAGTATTTCGGGACTAGCGTCAAATGAGCAGTTCTTC.

V gene TRBV28 combines with J gene TRBJ2-3; maybe TRBD2 (5 bases). The CDR3 spans 15 residues. Germline V gene lookup returns CDR1 MDHEN and CDR2 SYDVKM. Trimming removed 6 bases at V and 4 bases at J, with 17 bases between. CDR3 region: CASRPGITLPDTQYF. The DNA for the CDR3 is TGTGCCAGCAGACCGGGAATTACGCTCCCAGATACGCAGTATTTT.

This clone has only a few counts. The CDR3 here is CASSLQGAATNEKLFF. In nucleotides, the CDR3 is TGTGCCAGCAGTTTACAGGGGGCAGCGACTAATGAAAAACTGTTTTTT. The V call is TRBV28, the J call TRBJ1-4, with 8 bases identical to TRBD1. CDR1 and CDR2 from the germline V gene are MDHEN and SYDVKM. This CDR3 region has 16 residues. V lost 2 bases and J lost 2; bases outside the gene matches: 4. Full variable domain (outside the CDR3, taken from reference TRBV28 and TRBJ1-4): DVKVTQSSRYLVKRTGEKVFLECVQDMDHENMFWYRQDPGLGLRLIYFSYDVKMKEKGDIPEGYSVSREKKERFSLILESASTNQTSMYLCASSLQGAATNEKLFFGSGTQLSVL.

This clone appeared a few times. The chain joins TRBV5-1 to TRBJ1-2, with D uncertain. Trimming removed 1 base at V and 0 bases at J, with 16 bases between. The CDR3 has 17 residues. The germline V gene has CDR1 SGHRS and CDR2 YFSETQ. The CDR3 sequence is CASSLSVSGKANYGYTF. The CDR3 DNA reads TGCGCCAGCAGCTTGTCCGTATCGGGTAAAGCTAACTATGGCTACACCTTC.

The V and J genes are TRBV4-1 and TRBJ2-2, with TRBD1 matching 10 bases. CDR3 length equals 17 residues. Germline V gene data show CDR1 as MGHRA and CDR2 as YSYEKL. Trimming at V came to 0 bases and at J to 0 bases, leaving 1 base not matched to a gene. CDR3 sequence reads: CASSQDGQGANTGELFF. The CDR3 DNA reads as TGCGCCAGCAGCCAAGACGGACAGGGGGCGAACACCGGGGAGCTGTTTTTT.

The gene calls are TRBV19 and TRBJ2-7, with 9 bases identical to TRBD2. V lost 1 base and J lost 7; bases outside the gene matches: 8. Germline V lookup: CDR1 LNHDA, CDR2 SQIVND (reference sequence). This CDR3 is built from 15 residues. CDR3 sequence: CASSIASGALLEQYF. Written as DNA, the CDR3 is TGTGCCAGTAGTATAGCTAGCGGGGCCCTCCTGGAGCAGTACTTC.

V gene TRBV7-9 combines with J gene TRBJ1-5; unclear D gene. Per germline, CDR1 SEHNR and CDR2 FQNEAQ (reference sequence). CDR3 length: 13 residues. The V and J ends lost 2 bases and 3 bases respectively, with 5 bases between them. The CDR3: CASSLSLNQPQHF. CDR3 sequence (DNA): TGTGCCAGCAGCTTAAGCCTCAATCAGCCCCAGCATTTT.